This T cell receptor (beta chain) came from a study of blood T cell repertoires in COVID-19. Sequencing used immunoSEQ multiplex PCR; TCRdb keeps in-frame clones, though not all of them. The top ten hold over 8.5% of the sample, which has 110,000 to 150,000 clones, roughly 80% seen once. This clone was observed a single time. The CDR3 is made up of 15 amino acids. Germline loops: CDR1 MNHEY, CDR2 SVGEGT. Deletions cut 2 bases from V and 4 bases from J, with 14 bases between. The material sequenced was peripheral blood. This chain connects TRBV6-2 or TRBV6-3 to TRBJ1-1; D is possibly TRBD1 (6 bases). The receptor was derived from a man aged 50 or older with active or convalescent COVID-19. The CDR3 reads CASSYPATGTTEAFF. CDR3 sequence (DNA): TGTGCCAGCAGTTACCCGGCAACAGGGACCACTGAAGCTTTCTTT.